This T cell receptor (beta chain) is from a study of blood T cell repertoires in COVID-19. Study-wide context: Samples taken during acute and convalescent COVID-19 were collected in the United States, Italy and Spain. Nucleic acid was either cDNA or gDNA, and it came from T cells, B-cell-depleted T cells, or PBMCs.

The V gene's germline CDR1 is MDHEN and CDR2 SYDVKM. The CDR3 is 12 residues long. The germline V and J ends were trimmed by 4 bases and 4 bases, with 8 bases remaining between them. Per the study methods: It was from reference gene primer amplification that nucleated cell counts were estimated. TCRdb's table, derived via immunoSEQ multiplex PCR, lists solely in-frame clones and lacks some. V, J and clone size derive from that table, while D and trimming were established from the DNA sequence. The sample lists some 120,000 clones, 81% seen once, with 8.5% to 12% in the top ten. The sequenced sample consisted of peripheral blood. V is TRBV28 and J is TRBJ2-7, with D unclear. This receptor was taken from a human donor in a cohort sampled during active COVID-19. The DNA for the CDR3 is TGTGCCAGCAGTTACCTACAGTACGAGCAGTACTTC. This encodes CASSYLQYEQYF.